These 11 T cell receptor beta chains were all obtained from the same sample, sequenced in a study of vaccination and CD4 T cells after COVID-19. The sample's treatment: roughly 11-day PBMC culture with coronavirus spike peptide pools or control peptides (ViraFEST assay). Sequencing of the DNA from cultured CD4+ T cells was carried out with the Oncomine TCR Beta short-read assay. MiXCR, applied by TCRdb to the PCR reads, yields one record per CDR3 protein. The sample carries 13,000 or so distinct CDR3 sequences, 40% to 50% recorded once. Antigens for these TCRs are unknown. Sequencing used CD4+ T cells from blood, cultured in vitro. The source is a human donor who had recovered from COVID-19.

This clonotype appeared a single time. The chain recombines TRBV11-3 with TRBJ2-5; 10 bases align to TRBD2. CDR1 and CDR2 from the germline V gene are SGHNT and YENEEA. This CDR3 contains 15 residues. V shed 1 base, J shed 2 bases, and the junction held 1 base outside the gene matches. CDR3 DNA: TGTGCCAGCAGCTTAGGGACTAGCGGACAAGAGACCCAGTACTTC. This sequence encodes CASSLGTSGQETQYF.

V usage is TRBV5-6 and J usage is TRBJ2-1, with D maybe TRBD2 (5 bases). V dropped 2 bases and J dropped 5 bases, with 8 bases sitting between them. Germline V gene data show CDR1 as SGHDT and CDR2 as YYEEEE. This CDR3 has 13 residues. CDR3 nucleotide sequence: TGTGCCAGCAGCTTACCCGGGAACAATGAGCAGTTCTTC. This codes for CASSLPGNNEQFF.

V usage is TRBV10-1 and J usage is TRBJ2-5; either TRBD1 or TRBD2 may supply D (5 bases each). V lost 5 bases, J lost 0 bases, and 13 bases lay in between. CDR1 and CDR2 from the germline V gene are WNHNN and SYGVQD (reference sequence). This CDR3 region has 15 residues. The CDR3 DNA sequence: TGCGCCAGCAGTCGAGGGACCGCCAACCAAGAGACCCAGTACTTC. This gives the protein CASSRGTANQETQYF.

This chain uses TRBV27 with TRBJ2-7; D is unclear. V lost 4 bases and J lost 5, with 9 bases in between. Germline CDR1 is MNHEY and CDR2 is SMNVEV (reference sequence). This CDR3 contains 12 residues. CDR3: CASSSRFHEQYF. Written as DNA, the CDR3 is TGTGCCAGCAGTTCCAGGTTCCACGAGCAGTACTTC.

The V and J genes are TRBV27 and TRBJ1-1; 9 nucleotides agree with TRBD1. This CDR3 contains 15 residues. The J segment lost 5 bases and the V segment lost 5 bases, leaving 9 bases of the junction unmatched. Germline loops: CDR1 MNHEY, CDR2 SMNVEV (reference sequence). The CDR3 spells CASSPRTGVRTEAFF. CDR3 sequence (DNA): TGTGCCAGCAGTCCGCGGACAGGGGTGAGGACTGAAGCTTTCTTT.

In its sample, this clonotype was seen a few times. The CDR3 sequence: CASSVGTGGGYETQYF. As DNA, the CDR3 is TGTGCCAGCAGTGTGGGGACAGGGGGAGGTTATGAGACCCAGTACTTC. This chain connects TRBV25-1 to TRBJ2-5; 11 bases map to TRBD1. The CDR3 is 16 amino acids. Per the germline V gene, CDR1 is MGHDK and CDR2 is SYGVNS. V shed 4 bases and J 5 bases; nucleotides not matched to a gene: 9.

The table lists this clonotype with a few counts. The gene calls are TRBV5-1 and TRBJ2-3; 7 nucleotides line up with TRBD1. The V gene's germline CDR1 is SGHRS and CDR2 YFSETQ. This CDR3 has 15 amino acids. With V trimmed by 4 bases and J by 1 base, 6 bases remained unmatched. This CDR3 reads CASSHQGGGTDTQYF. The CDR3 DNA is TGCGCCAGCAGCCATCAAGGGGGCGGCACAGATACGCAGTATTTT. Drawing the rest from reference TRBV5-1 and TRBJ2-3, the complete variable domain is KAGVTQTPRYLIKTRGQQVTLSCSPISGHRSVSWYQQTPGQGLQFLFEYFSETQRNKGNFPGRFSGRQFSNSRSEMNVSTLELGDSALYLCASSHQGGGTDTQYFGPGTRLTVL.

As for this clonotype: One end of the junction does not line up with germline, which may come from a read error. This chain links TRBV24-1 with TRBJ1-2; no firm D call. This CDR3 is built from 14 residues. Germline CDR1 KGHDR, CDR2 SFDVKD. As DNA, the CDR3 is TGTGCCACCAGTGATTTCTCCCTTAACTGTGGCTACACCTTC. Translating it yields CATSDFSLNCGYTF.

V and J are TRBV18 and TRBJ1-2, with D possibly matching TRBD1 (6 bases). The V and J ends lost 3 bases and 1 base respectively, with 18 bases between them. CDR1 KGHSH and CDR2 LQKENI come from the germline V gene. This CDR3 comprises 17 residues. CDR3 nucleotide sequence: TGTGCCAGCTCACCCGAACTGACAGGACCCCATAACTATGGCTACACCTTC. It yields the protein CASSPELTGPHNYGYTF.

This clonotype was observed a few times. The chain has TRBV24-1 and TRBJ1-2; 7 bases line up with TRBD1. CDR3 length equals 14 residues. V lost 4 bases, J lost 6 bases, and 7 bases stayed unmatched. Looked up from germline, CDR1 is KGHDR and CDR2 is SFDVKD. For the CDR3, the DNA is TGTGCCACCAGTGACCCGAAGGGGGCGAATGGCTACACCTTC. Translation gives CATSDPKGANGYTF.

The chain joins TRBV6-1 to TRBJ1-1; D call uncertain. Per the germline V gene, CDR1 is MNHNS and CDR2 is SASEGT. Trimming took 5 bases from V and 1 from J, leaving 23 bases between them. This CDR3 has 18 residues. This chain's CDR3 is CASSPRGISSNQNTEAFF. CDR3 DNA sequence: TGTGCCAGCAGTCCCCGTGGGATTTCGTCAAACCAGAACACTGAAGCTTTCTTT.